This T cell receptor (beta chain) was sequenced in a study of neurological immune-mediated disorders. V shed 2 bases, J shed 2 bases, and the junction held 6 bases outside the gene matches. Germline V lookup: CDR1 SGHTA, CDR2 FQGNSA. CDR3 size: 16 residues. TCRdb passed the 5' RACE reads through MiXCR, listing each CDR3 protein once. The repertoire holds about 58,000 distinct CDR3 sequences, approximately 3.6% seen once, with approximately 7.1% in the top ten. This clonotype came up many times. V is TRBV7-2 and J is TRBJ2-3, with 8 bases lining up with TRBD2. The sequenced sample consisted of PBMCs. The source of this sequence is a woman aged 60-70 years with multiple sclerosis. In DNA form, the CDR3 reads TGTGCCAGCAGCTTACTCTCGCGGGGGGCCACAGATACGCAGTATTTT. This translates into CASSLLSRGATDTQYF.